The rows below give T cell receptor beta chains drawn from one sample of a study of blood T cells in healthy people across ages. TCRdb recomputed calls from the 5' RACE reads with MiXCR, one row per CDR3 protein. Among some 900,000 distinct CDR3 sequences, under 35% were seen once, and the ten largest hold roughly 17%. The sequencing input was blood. The source is a woman older than 75 in good health. The CDR3 runs from the conserved cysteine through the conserved F or W. D genes are given only for firm matches. Size values are once, few and many counts, or a class for expanded clones, and some rows have none.

TRBJ2-7 | - | TRBV6-6 | - | TGTGCCAGCAGTTACGTGGAGGCACGGTGGTACGAGCAGTACTTC | CASSYVEARWYEQYF
TRBJ2-7 | - | TRBV28 | - | TGTGCCAGCAGTCGGTCGGGTCCCTACGAGCAGTACTTC | CASSRSGPYEQYF
TRBJ2-3 | many | TRBV10-3 | - | TGTGCCATCAGTGGGAGGGTTACAGATACGCAGTATTTT | CAISGRVTDTQYF
TRBJ2-5 | many | TRBV7-9 | - | TGTGCCAGCAGCTTTGACGGGGAGATGAAGACCCAGTACTTC | CASSFDGEMKTQYF
TRBJ2-5 | many | TRBV7-9 | - | TGTGCCAGCAGGAGAATGACAGGGACCCAGTACTTC | CASRRMTGTQYF
TRBJ2-2 | - | TRBV7-2 | TRBD2 | TGTGCCAGCAGCTCGACACATAGCGGGGGGAACACCGGGCAGCTGTTTTTT | CASSSTHSGGNTGQLFF
TRBJ1-5 | - | TRBV6-1 | TRBD1 | TGTGCCAGCAGGAAGGACAGGGAGTGGAGTAATCAGCCCCAGCATTTT | CASRKDREWSNQPQHF
TRBJ1-6 | few | TRBV19 | TRBD1 | TGTGCCAGTAGTACGGGGGACAGGGTGAATTCACCCCTCCACTTT | CASSTGDRVNSPLHF
TRBJ2-7 | many | TRBV6-5 | TRBD1 | TGTGCCAGCAGTAAGGGGGACAGGTACTACGAGCAGTACTTC | CASSKGDRYYEQYF
TRBJ2-3 | - | TRBV20-1 | TRBD2 | TGCAGTGCTGGGGGAGCGGGGTGGACGGATACGCAGTATTTT | CSAGGAGWTDTQYF
TRBJ1-4 | - | TRBV7-6 | - | TGTGCCAGCAGCTTAGGGGGGGGACGGTTCAATGAAAAACTGTTTTTT | CASSLGGGRFNEKLFF
TRBJ2-7 | many | TRBV4-1 | - | TGCGCCAGCAGCCAAGATCCACAGAAACCCTACACCTACGAGCAGTACTTC | CASSQDPQKPYTYEQYF
TRBJ2-7 | few | TRBV30 | - | TGTGCCTGGAGTGTAAGATTAATGCGCCACGAGCAGTACTTC | CAWSVRLMRHEQYF
TRBJ2-6 | - | TRBV3-1 | - | TGTGCCAGCAGCCAAGGGGGACATTCAGCTGGGGCCAACGTCCTGACTTTC | CASSQGGHSAGANVLTF
TRBJ2-7 | many | TRBV6-2/TRBV6-3 | - | TGTGCCAGCAGTACGAAAGGCGAGCAGTACTTC | CASSTKGEQYF
TRBJ2-3 | many | TRBV20-1 | - | TGCAGTAGACACCAACCGGGCACAGATACGCAGTATTTT | CSRHQPGTDTQYF
TRBJ1-2 | - | TRBV7-9 | - | TGTGCCAGCAGCTTAAGGTCAACAGCGGATCCTAACTATGGCTACACCTTC | CASSLRSTADPNYGYTF
TRBJ1-5 | few | TRBV18 | - | TGTGCCAGCTCACTTTCCAGTACTAATAGCAATCAGCCCCAGCATTTT | CASSLSSTNSNQPQHF
TRBJ2-5 | once | TRBV7-9 | - | TGTGCCAGCAGCTTAATCGGGGGAGAGCGGTACTTC | CASSLIGGERYF
TRBJ2-4 | many | TRBV20-1 | TRBD2 | TGCAGTGCTAGAGAAGGGCGGGGGGTTATCAAAAACATTCAGTACTTC | CSAREGRGVIKNIQYF
TRBJ2-5 | - | TRBV7-6 | - | TGTGCCAGCAGCTTAAAGGCCCCTCAAGAGACCCAGTACTTC | CASSLKAPQETQYF
TRBJ2-3 | many | TRBV12-3/TRBV12-4 | - | TGTGCCAGCAGCCGCTCCATTGGGACATTCGATACGCAGTATTTT | CASSRSIGTFDTQYF